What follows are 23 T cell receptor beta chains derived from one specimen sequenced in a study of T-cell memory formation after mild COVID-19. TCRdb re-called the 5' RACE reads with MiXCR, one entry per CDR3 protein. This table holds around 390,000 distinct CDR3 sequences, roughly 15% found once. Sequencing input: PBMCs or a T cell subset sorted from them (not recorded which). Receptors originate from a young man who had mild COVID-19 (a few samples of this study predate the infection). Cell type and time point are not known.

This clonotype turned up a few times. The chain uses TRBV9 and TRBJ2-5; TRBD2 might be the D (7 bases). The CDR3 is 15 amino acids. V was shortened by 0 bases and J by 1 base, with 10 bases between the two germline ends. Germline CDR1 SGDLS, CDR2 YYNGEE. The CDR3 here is CASSVAAGAQETQYF. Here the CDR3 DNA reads TGTGCCAGCAGCGTAGCTGCGGGGGCCCAAGAGACCCAGTACTTC.

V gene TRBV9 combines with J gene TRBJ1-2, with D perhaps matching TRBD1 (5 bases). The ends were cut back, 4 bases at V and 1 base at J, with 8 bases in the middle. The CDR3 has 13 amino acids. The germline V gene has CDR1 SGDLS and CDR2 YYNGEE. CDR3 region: CASSHDSNYGYTF. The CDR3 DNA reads TGTGCCAGCAGCCACGACAGTAACTATGGCTACACCTTC.

The DNA for the CDR3 is TGTGCCAGCAGTTTCAAGTATTGGGGGGCCAACGTCCTGACTTTC. Amino acids: CASSFKYWGANVLTF. This rearrangement joins TRBV27 to TRBJ2-6, with D hard to call. Germline V lookup: CDR1 MNHEY, CDR2 SMNVEV (reference sequence). This CDR3 is built from 15 residues. V was pared by 3 bases and J by 4 bases, with 10 bases between.

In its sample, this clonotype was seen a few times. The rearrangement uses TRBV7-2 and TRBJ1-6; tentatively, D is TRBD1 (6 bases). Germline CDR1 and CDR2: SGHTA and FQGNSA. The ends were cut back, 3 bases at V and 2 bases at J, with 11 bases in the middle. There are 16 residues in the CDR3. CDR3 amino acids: CASSLRQVTYNSPLHF. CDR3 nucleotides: TGTGCCAGCAGCTTGAGACAGGTTACCTATAATTCACCCCTCCACTTT. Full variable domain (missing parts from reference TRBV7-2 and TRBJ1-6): GAGVSQSPSNKVTEKGKDVELRCDPISGHTALYWYRQSLGQGLEFLIYFQGNSAPDKSGLPSDRFSAERTGGSVSTLTIQRTQQEDSAVYLCASSLRQVTYNSPLHFGNGTRLTVT.

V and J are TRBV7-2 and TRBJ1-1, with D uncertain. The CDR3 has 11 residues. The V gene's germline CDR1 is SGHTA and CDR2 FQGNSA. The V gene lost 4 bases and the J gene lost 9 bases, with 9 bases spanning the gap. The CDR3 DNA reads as TGTGCCAGCAGCTCGCCGGGCCAAGCTTTCTTT. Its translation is CASSSPGQAFF.

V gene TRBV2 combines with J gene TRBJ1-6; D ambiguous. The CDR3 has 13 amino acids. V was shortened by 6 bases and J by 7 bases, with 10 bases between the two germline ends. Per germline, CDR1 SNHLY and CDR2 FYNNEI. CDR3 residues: CASRADGNSPLHF. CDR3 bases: TGTGCCAGCAGAGCCGACGGGAATTCACCCCTCCACTTT.

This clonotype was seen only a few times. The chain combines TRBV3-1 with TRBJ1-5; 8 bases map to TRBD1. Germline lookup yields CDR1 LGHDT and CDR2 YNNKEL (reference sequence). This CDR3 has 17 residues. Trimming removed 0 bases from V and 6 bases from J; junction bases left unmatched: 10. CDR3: CASSQDLLGQGIQPQHF. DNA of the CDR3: TGTGCCAGCAGCCAAGATCTGCTTGGACAGGGTATTCAGCCCCAGCATTTT.

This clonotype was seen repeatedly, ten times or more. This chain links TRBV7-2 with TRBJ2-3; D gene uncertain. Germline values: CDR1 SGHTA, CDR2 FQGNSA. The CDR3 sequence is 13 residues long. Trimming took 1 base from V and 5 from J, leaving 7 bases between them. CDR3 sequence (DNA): TGTGCCAGCAGCTTAGATATTAGAGATACGCAGTATTTT. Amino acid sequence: CASSLDIRDTQYF. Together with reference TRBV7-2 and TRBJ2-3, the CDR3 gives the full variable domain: GAGVSQSPSNKVTEKGKDVELRCDPISGHTALYWYRQSLGQGLEFLIYFQGNSAPDKSGLPSDRFSAERTGGSVSTLTIQRTQQEDSAVYLCASSLDIRDTQYFGPGTRLTVL.

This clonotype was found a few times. The chain's CDR3 is CASSSGGGPTEAFF. CDR3 in DNA: TGTGCCAGCAGCTCCGGGGGGGGGCCCACTGAAGCTTTCTTT. The chain combines TRBV7-9 with TRBJ1-1; the D gene is possibly TRBD1 (6 bases). CDR3 length: 14 amino acids. Germline-derived CDR1 and CDR2 are SEHNR and FQNEAQ (reference sequence). V was pared by 4 bases and J by 4 bases, with 13 bases between.

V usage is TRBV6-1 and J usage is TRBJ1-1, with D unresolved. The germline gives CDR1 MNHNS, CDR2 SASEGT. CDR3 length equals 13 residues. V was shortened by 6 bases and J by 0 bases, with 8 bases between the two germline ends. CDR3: CASRKGLNTEAFF. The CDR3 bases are TGTGCCAGCAGGAAGGGTCTGAACACTGAAGCTTTCTTT.

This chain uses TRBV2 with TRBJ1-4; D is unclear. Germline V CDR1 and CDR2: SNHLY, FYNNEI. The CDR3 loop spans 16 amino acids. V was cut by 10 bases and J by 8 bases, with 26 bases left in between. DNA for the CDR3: TGTGCCATCCTGGGGATTGCGGTTTCGCAAGTGGAAAAACTGTTTTTT. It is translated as CAILGIAVSQVEKLFF.

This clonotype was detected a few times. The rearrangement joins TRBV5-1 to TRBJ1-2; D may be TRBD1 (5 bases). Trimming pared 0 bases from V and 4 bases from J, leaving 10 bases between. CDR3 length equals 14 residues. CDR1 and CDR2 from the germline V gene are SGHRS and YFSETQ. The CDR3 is CASSLDRLIYGYTF. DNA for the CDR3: TGCGCCAGCAGCTTGGACAGGCTGATCTATGGCTACACCTTC. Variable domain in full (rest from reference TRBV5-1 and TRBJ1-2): KAGVTQTPRYLIKTRGQQVTLSCSPISGHRSVSWYQQTPGQGLQFLFEYFSETQRNKGNFPGRFSGRQFSNSRSEMNVSTLELGDSALYLCASSLDRLIYGYTFGSGTRLTVV.

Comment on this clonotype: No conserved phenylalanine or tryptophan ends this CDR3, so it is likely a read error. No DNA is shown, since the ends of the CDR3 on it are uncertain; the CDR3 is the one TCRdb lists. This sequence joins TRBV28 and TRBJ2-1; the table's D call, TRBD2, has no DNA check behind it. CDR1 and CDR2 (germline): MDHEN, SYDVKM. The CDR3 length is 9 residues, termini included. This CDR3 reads CASGLVPHL.

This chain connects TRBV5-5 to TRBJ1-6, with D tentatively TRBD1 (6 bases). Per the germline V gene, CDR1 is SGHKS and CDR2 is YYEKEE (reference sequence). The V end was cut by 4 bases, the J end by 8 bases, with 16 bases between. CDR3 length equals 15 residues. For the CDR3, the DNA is TGTGCCAGCAGCCTAACTGGGGGCGGTTATTCACCCCTCCACTTT. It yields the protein CASSLTGGGYSPLHF.

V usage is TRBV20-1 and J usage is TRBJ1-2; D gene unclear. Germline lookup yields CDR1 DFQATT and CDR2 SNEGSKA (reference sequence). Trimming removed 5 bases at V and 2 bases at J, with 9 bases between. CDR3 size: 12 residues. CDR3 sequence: CSAEDGNYGYTF. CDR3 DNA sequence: TGCAGTGCTGAGGACGGGAACTATGGCTACACCTTC.

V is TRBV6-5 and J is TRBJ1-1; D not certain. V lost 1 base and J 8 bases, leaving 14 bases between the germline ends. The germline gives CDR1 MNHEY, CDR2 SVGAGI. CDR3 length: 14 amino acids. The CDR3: CASSYLGPGGEAFF. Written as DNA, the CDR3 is TGTGCCAGCAGTTACTTAGGTCCAGGTGGGGAAGCTTTCTTT.

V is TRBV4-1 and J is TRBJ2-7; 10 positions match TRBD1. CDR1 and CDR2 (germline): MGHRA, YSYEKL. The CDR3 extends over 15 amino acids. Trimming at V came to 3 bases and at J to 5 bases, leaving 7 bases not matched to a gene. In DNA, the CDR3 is TGCGCCAGCAGCCAGCAAGGGACAGGGGTACACGAGCAGTACTTC. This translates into CASSQQGTGVHEQYF.

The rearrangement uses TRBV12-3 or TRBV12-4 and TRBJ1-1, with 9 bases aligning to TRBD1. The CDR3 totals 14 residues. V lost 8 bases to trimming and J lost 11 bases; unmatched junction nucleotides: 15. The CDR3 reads CASRDQTGGKWAFF. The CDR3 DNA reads TGTGCCAGCCGAGATCAGACAGGGGGAAAGTGGGCTTTCTTT.

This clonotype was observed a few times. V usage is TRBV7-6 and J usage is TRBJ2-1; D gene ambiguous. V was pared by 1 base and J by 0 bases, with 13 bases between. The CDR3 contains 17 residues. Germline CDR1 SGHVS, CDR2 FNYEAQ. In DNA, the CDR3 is TGTGCCAGCAGCTTAGAGCCGGGTATGGACTCCTACAATGAGCAGTTCTTC. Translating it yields CASSLEPGMDSYNEQFF.

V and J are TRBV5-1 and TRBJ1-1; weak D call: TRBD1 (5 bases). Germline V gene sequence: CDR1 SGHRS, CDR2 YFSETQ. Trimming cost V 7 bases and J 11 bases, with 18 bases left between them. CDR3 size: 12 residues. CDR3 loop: CASGPEGRGAFF. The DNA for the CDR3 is TGCGCCAGCGGCCCTGAGGGGCGAGGTGCTTTCTTT.

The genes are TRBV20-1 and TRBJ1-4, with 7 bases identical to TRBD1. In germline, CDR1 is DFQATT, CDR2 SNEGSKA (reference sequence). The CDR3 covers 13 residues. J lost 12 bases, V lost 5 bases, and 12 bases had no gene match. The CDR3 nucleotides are TGCAGTGCTGTAACAGGGGCGAGCCTAGAACTGTTTTTT. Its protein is CSAVTGASLELFF.

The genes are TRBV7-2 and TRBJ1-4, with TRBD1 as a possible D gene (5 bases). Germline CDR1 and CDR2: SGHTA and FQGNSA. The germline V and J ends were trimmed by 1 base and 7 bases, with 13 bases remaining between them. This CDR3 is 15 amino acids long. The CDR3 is CASSLGGAGGEKLFF. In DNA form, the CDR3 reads TGTGCCAGCAGCTTAGGAGGGGCGGGGGGTGAAAAACTGTTTTTT.

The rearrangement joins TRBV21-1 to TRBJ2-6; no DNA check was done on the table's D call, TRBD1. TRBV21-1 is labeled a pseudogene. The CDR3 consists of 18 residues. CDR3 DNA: TGTGCCGGGCGATCCGGGACAGGGTGGTCCTCTGGGGCCAACGTCCTGACTTTC. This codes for CAGRSGTGWSSGANVLTF.